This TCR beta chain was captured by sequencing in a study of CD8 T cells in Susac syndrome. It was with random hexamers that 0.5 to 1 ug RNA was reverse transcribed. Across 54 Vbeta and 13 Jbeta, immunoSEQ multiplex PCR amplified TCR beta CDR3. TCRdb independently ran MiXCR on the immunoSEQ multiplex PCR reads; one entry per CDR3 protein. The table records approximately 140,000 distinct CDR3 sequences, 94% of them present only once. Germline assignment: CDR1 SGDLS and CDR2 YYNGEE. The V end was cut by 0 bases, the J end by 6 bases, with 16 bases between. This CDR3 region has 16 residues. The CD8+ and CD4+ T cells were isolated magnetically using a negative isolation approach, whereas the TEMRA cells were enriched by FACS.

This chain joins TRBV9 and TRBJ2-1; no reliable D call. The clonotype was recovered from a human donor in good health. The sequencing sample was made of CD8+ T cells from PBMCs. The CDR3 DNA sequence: TGTGCCAGCAGCGTAGTGGCGACCCACTCTCCCAATGAGCAGTTCTTC. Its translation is CASSVVATHSPNEQFF.